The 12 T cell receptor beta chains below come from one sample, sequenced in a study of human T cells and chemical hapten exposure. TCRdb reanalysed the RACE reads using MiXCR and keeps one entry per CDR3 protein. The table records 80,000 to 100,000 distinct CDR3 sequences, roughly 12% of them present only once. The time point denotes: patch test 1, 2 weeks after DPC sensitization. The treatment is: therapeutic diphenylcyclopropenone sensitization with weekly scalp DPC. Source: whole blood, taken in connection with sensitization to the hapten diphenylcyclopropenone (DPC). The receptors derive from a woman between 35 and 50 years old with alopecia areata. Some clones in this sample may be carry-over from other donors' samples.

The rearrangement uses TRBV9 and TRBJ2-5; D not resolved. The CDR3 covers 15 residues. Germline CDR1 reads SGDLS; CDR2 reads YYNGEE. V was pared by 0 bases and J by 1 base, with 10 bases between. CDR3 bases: TGTGCCAGCAGCGTAGGCGTGTCTCTCCAAGAGACCCAGTACTTC. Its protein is CASSVGVSLQETQYF.

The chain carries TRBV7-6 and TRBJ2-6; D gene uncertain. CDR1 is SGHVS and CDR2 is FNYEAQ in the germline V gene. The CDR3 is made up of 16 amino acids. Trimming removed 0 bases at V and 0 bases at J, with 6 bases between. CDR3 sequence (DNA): TGTGCCAGCAGCTTAGCGCGGTACTCTGGGGCCAACGTCCTGACTTTC. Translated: CASSLARYSGANVLTF.

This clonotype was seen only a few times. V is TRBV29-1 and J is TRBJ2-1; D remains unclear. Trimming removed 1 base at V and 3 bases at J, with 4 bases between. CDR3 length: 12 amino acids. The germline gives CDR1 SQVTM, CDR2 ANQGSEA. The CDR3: CSVEGNYNEQFF. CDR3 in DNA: TGCAGCGTTGAAGGGAACTACAATGAGCAGTTCTTC.

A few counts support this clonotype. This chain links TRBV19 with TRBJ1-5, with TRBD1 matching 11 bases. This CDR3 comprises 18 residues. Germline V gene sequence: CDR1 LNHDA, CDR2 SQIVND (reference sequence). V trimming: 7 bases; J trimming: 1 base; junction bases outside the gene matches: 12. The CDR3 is CASNRGQGAGWSNQPQHF. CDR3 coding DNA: TGTGCCAGTAATCGAGGACAGGGGGCCGGATGGAGCAATCAGCCCCAGCATTTT.

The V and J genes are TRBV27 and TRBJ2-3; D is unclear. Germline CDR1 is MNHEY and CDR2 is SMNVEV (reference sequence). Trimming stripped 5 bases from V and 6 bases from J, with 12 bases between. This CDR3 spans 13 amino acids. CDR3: CASSITNQDTQYF. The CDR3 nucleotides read TGTGCCAGCAGTATTACAAATCAGGATACGCAGTATTTT.

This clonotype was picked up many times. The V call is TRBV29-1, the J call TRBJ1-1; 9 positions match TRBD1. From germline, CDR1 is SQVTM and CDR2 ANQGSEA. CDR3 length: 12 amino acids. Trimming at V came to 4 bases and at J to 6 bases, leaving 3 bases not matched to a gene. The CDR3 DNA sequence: TGCAGCGTTGCCAGACAGGGGGCTGAAGCTTTCTTT. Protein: CSVARQGAEAFF.

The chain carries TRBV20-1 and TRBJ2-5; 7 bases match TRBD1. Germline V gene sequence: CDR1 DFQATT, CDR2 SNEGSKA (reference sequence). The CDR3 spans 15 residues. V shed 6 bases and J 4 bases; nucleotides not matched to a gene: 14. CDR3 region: CSAELGGGIRETQYF. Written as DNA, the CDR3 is TGCAGTGCGGAGCTAGGGGGCGGTATCCGAGAGACCCAGTACTTC.

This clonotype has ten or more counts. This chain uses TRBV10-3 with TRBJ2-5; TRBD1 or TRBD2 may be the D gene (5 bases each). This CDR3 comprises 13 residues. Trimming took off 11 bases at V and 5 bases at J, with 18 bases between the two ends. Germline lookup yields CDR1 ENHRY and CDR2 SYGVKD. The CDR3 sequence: CAVGTDPVETQYF. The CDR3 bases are TGTGCCGTAGGGACGGACCCGGTGGAGACCCAGTACTTC.

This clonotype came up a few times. The CDR3: CSALRDGYYEQYF. CDR3 sequence (DNA): TGCAGTGCCCTCCGGGACGGTTACTACGAGCAGTACTTC. The genes are TRBV20-1 and TRBJ2-7; possibly TRBD1 or TRBD2 for D (5 bases each). The CDR3 has 13 residues. CDR1 is DFQATT and CDR2 is SNEGSKA in the germline V gene (reference sequence). Trimming took 6 bases from V and 3 from J, leaving 15 bases between them.

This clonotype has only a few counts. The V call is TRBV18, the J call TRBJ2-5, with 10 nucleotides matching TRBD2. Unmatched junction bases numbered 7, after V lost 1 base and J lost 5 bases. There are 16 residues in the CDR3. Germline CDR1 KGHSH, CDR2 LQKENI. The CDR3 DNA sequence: TGTGCCAGCTCACCACGCATAGCGGGAGGAGAGGAGACCCAGTACTTC. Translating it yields CASSPRIAGGEETQYF.

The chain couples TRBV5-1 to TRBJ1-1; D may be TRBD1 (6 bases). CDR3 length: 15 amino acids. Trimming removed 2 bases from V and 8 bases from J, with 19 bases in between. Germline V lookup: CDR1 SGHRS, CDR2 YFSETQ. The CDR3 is CASSFEDPTGAEAFF. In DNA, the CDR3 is TGCGCCAGCAGCTTTGAAGACCCTACGGGGGCCGAAGCTTTCTTT.

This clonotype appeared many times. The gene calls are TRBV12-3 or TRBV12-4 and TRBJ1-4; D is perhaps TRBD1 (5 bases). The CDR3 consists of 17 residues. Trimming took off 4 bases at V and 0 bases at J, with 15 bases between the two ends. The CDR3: CASSSTSTAATNEKLFF. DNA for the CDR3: TGTGCCAGCAGTTCCACTTCGACAGCTGCAACTAATGAAAAACTGTTTTTT.